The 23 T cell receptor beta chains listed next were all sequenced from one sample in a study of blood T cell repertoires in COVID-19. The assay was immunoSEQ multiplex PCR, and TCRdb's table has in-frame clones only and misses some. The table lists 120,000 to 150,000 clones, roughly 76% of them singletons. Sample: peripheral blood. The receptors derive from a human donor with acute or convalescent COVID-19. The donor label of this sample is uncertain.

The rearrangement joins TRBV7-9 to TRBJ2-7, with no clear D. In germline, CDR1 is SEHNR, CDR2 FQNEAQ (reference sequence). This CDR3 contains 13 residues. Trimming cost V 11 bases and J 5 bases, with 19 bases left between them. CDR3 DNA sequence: TGTGCCTCCAGCTTAGCATCGAGAAACGAGCAGTACTTC. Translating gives CASSLASRNEQYF.

The CDR3 DNA sequence: TGTGCCAGCTCGACCCCTAGCGGGGGGCGAGAGACCCAGTACTTC. Translation gives CASSTPSGGRETQYF. The chain combines TRBV3-1 (or the pseudogene TRBV3-2) with TRBJ2-5, with TRBD2 matching over 11 bases. Germline loops: CDR1 LGHDT, CDR2 YNNKEL (reference sequence). The CDR3 loop spans 15 amino acids. The ends lost 8 bases at V and 4 bases at J; junction bases unmatched: 9.

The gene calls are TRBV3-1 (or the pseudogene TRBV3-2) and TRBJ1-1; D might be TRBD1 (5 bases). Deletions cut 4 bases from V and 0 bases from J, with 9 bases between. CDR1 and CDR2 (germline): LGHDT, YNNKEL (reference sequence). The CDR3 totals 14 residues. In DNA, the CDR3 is TGTGCCAGCAGCCGGGGCGGAATGAACACTGAAGCTTTCTTT. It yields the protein CASSRGGMNTEAFF.

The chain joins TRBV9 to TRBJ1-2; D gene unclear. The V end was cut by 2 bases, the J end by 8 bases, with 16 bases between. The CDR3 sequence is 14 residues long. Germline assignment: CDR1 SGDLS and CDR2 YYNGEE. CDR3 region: CASSVTPAGEGYTF. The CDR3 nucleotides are TGTGCCAGCAGCGTGACACCTGCCGGGGAGGGCTACACCTTC.

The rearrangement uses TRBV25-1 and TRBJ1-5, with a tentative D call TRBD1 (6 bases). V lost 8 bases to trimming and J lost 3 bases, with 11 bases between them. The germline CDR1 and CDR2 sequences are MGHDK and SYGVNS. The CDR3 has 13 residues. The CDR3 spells CASSGDHNQPQHF. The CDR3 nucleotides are TGTGCCAGCTCAGGGGACCACAATCAGCCCCAGCATTTT. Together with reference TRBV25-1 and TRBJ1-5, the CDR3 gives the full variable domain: EADIYQTPRYLVIGTGKKITLECSQTMGHDKMYWYQQDPGMELHLIHYSYGVNSTEKGDLSSESTVSRIRTEHFPLTLESARPSHTSQYLCASSGDHNQPQHFGDGTRLSIL.

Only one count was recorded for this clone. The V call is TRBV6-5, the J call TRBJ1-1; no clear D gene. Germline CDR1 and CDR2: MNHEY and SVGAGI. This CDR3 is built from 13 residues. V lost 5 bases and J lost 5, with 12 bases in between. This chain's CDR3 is CASSPTGITEAFF. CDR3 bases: TGTGCCAGCAGTCCGACCGGGATAACTGAAGCTTTCTTT.

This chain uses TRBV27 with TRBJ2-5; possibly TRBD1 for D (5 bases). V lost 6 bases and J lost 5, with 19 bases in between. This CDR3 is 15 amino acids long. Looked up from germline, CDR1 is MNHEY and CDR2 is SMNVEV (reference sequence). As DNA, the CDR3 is TGTGCCAGCAGAAGACAGACACCACGATGGGAGACCCAGTACTTC. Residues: CASRRQTPRWETQYF.

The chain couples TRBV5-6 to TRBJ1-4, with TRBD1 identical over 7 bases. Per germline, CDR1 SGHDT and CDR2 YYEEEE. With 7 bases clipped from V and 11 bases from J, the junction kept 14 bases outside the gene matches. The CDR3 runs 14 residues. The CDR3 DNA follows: TGTGCCAGCTCTCGACAGGGCCTAATGGGGAAACTGTTTTTT. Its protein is CASSRQGLMGKLFF.

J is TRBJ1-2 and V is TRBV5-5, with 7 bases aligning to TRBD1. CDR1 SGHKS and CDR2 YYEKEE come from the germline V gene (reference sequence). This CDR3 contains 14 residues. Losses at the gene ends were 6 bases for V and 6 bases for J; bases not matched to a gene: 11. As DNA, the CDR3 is TGTGCCAGCACCATAACAGGGGTGATTGATGGCTACACCTTC. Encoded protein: CASTITGVIDGYTF.

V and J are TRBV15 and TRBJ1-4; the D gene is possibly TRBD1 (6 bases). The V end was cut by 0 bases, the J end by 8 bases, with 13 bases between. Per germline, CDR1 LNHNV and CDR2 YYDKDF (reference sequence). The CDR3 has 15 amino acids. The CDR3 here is CATSRDRGGGEKLFF. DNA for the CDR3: TGTGCCACCAGCAGAGATCGAGGGGGAGGGGAAAAACTGTTTTTT.

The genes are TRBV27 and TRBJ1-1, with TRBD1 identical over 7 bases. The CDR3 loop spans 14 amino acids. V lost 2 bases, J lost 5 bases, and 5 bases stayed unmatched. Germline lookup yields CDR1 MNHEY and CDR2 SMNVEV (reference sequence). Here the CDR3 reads CASSLMQGVTEAFF. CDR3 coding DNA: TGTGCCAGCAGTTTAATGCAGGGGGTAACTGAAGCTTTCTTT.

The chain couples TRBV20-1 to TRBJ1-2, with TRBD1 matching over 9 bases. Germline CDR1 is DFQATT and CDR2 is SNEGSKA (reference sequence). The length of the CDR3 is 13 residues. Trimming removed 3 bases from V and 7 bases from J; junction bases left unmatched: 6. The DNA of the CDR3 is TGCAGTGCTAGTGCCGGGACAGGGCTTGGCTACACCTTC. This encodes CSASAGTGLGYTF.

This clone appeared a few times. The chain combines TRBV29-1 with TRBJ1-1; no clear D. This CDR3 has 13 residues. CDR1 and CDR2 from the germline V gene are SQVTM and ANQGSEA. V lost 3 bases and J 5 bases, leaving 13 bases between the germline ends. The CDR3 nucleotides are TGCAGCGTTGAGGAGGGATTACGGACTGAAGCTTTCTTT. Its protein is CSVEEGLRTEAFF. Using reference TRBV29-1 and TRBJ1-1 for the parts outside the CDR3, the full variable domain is SAVISQKPSRDICQRGTSLTIQCQVDSQVTMMFWYRQQPGQSLTLIATANQGSEATYESGFVIDKFPISRPNLTFSTLTVSNMSPEDSSIYLCSVEEGLRTEAFFGQGTRLTVV.

The CDR3 spells CASSIPSGGLNEQFF. The CDR3 DNA reads TGTGCCAGCAGCATACCATCGGGGGGGCTGAATGAGCAGTTCTTC. This chain uses TRBV7-9 with TRBJ2-1; 8 positions agree with TRBD2. Germline V gives CDR1 SEHNR, CDR2 FQNEAQ (reference sequence). The CDR3 contains 15 residues. The V segment lost 5 bases and the J segment 7 bases; nucleotides outside the gene matches: 10.

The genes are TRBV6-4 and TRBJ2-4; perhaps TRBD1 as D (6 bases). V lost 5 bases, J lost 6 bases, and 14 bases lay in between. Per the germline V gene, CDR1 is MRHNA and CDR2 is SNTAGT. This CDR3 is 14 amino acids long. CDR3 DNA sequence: TGTGCCAGCAGTACTGACAGGAGCTCAAACATTCAGTACTTC. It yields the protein CASSTDRSSNIQYF.

CDR3 bases: TGTGTTTACAGGAAAAACACTGAAGCTTTCTTT. Its protein product is CVYRKNTEAFF. The chain carries TRBV30 and TRBJ1-1; TRBD1 is a possible D gene (5 bases). CDR3 length: 11 residues. Per the germline V gene, CDR1 is GTSNPN and CDR2 is SVGIG (reference sequence).

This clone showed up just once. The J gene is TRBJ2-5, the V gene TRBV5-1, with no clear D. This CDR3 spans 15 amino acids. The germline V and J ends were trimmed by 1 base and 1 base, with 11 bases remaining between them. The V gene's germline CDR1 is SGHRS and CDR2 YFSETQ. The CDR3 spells CASSLFAETQETQYF. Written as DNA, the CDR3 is TGCGCCAGCAGCTTGTTCGCGGAAACCCAAGAGACCCAGTACTTC.

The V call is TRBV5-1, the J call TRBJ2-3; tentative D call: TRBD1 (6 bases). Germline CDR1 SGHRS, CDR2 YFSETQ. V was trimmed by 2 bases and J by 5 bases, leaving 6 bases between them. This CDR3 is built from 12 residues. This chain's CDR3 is CASSLQGDTQYF. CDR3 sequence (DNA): TGCGCCAGCAGCTTACAGGGAGATACGCAGTATTTT.

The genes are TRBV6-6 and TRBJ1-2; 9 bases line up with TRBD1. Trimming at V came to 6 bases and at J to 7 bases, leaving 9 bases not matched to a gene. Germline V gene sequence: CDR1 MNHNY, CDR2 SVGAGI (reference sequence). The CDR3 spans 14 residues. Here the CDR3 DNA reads TGTGCCAGCAGCCTACAGGGGGCTTTTTTTGGCTACACCTTC. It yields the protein CASSLQGAFFGYTF.

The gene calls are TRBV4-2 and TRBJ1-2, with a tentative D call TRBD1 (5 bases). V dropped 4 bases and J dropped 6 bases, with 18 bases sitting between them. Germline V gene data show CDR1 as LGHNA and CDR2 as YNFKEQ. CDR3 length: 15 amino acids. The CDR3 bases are TGTGCCAGCAGCCTACACGTTAATGTCAGGGATGGCTACACCTTC. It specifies CASSLHVNVRDGYTF.

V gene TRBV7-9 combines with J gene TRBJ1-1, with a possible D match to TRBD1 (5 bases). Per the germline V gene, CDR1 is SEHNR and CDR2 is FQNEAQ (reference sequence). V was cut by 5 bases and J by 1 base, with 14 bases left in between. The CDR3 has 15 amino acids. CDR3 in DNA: TGTGCCAGCAGCGTAGGGCAGGGTGAGAACACTGAAGCTTTCTTT. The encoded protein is CASSVGQGENTEAFF.

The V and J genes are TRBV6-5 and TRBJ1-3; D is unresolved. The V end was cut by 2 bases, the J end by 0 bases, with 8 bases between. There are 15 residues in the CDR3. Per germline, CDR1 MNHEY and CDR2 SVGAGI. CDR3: CASSYGGSSGNTIYF. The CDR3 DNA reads TGTGCCAGCAGTTACGGAGGGAGCTCTGGAAACACCATATATTTT.

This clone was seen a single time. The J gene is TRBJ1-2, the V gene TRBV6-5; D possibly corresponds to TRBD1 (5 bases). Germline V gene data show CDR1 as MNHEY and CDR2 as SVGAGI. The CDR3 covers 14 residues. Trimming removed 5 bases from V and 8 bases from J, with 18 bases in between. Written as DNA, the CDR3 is TGTGCCAGCAGTCCCACAACCGGGGGTCTCGGCTACACCTTC. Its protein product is CASSPTTGGLGYTF.